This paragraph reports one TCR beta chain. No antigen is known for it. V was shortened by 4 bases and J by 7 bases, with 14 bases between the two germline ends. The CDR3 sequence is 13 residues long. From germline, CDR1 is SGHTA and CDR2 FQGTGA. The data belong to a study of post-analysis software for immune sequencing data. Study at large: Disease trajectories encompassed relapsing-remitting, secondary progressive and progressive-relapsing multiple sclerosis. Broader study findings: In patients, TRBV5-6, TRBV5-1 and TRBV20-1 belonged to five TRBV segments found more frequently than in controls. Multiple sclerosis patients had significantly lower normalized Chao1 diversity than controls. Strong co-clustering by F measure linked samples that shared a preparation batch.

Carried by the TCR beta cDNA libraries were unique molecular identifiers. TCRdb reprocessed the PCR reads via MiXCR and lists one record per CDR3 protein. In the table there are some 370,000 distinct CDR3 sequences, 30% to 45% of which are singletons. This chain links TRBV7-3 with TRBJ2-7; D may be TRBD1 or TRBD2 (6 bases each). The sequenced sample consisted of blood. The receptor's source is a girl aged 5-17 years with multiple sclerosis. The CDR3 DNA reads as TGTGCCAGCAGCTCCGAGGGGGGAAGAGAGCAGTACTTC. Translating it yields CASSSEGGREQYF. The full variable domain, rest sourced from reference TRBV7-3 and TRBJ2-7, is GAGVSQTPSNKVTEKGKYVELRCDPISGHTALYWYRQSLGQGPEFLIYFQGTGAADDSGLPNDRFFAVRPEGSVSTLKIQRTERGDSAVYLCASSSEGGREQYFGPGTRLTVT.